The rows below give T cell receptor beta chains drawn from one sample of a study of blood T cell repertoires in COVID-19. TCRdb keeps only in-frame clones here, not all; method: immunoSEQ multiplex PCR. Here the sample spans tens of thousands of clones, more than 60% being singletons. The specimen was peripheral blood. Receptors were obtained from an elderly woman with active or convalescent COVID-19. Both conserved end residues are part of each CDR3. The D gene is left open where the match is weak. Clone size is stated in some rows and not others, as once, few, many or a class when expanded.

len: 18; j_gene: TRBJ2-3; abundance: .; v_gene: TRBV7-2; d_gene: TRBD2; CDR3nt: TGTGCCAGCACCCGAACGGTAACTAGCGGGGGGGCAGCAGATACGCAGTATTTT; CDR3aa: CASTRTVTSGGAADTQYF
len: 15; j_gene: TRBJ1-3; abundance: .; v_gene: TRBV5-4; d_gene: .; CDR3nt: TGTGCCAGCAGCTATAGGGACAACTCTGGAAACACCATATATTTT; CDR3aa: CASSYRDNSGNTIYF
len: 15; j_gene: TRBJ2-7; abundance: .; v_gene: TRBV14; d_gene: .; CDR3nt: TGTGCCAGCAGCCAAGCGATGGACCGAGGGTACGAGCAGTACTTC; CDR3aa: CASSQAMDRGYEQYF
len: 14; j_gene: TRBJ1-6; abundance: .; v_gene: TRBV15; d_gene: TRBD1; CDR3nt: TGTGCCACCAGCAAGGACAGGCCTCATTCACCCCTCCACTTT; CDR3aa: CATSKDRPHSPLHF
len: 15; j_gene: TRBJ2-5; abundance: .; v_gene: TRBV9; d_gene: TRBD2; CDR3nt: TGTGCCAGCAGCATTCTGGGGGGGAGTGGAGAGACCCAGTACTTC; CDR3aa: CASSILGGSGETQYF
len: 13; j_gene: TRBJ1-5; abundance: .; v_gene: TRBV19; d_gene: .; CDR3nt: TGTGCCACCAATGGACAGTGGGATCAGCCCCAGCATTTT; CDR3aa: CATNGQWDQPQHF
len: 13; j_gene: TRBJ1-1; abundance: .; v_gene: TRBV15; d_gene: .; CDR3nt: TGTGCCACCGGAGGGGTAACGAACACTGAAGCTTTCTTT; CDR3aa: CATGGVTNTEAFF
len: 15; j_gene: TRBJ2-2; abundance: .; v_gene: TRBV19; d_gene: TRBD1; CDR3nt: TGTGCCAGTAACCCGGGACAGGTCGTCACCGGGGAGCTGTTTTTT; CDR3aa: CASNPGQVVTGELFF
len: 13; j_gene: TRBJ2-1; abundance: .; v_gene: TRBV20-1; d_gene: .; CDR3nt: TGCAGTGCTAGTCCCAGGAATTACGGTGAGCAGTTCTTC; CDR3aa: CSASPRNYGEQFF
len: 14; j_gene: TRBJ2-2; abundance: .; v_gene: TRBV5-1; d_gene: .; CDR3nt: TGCGCCAGCAGCTTACGAGACAGCACCGGGGAGCTGTTTTTT; CDR3aa: CASSLRDSTGELFF
len: 13; j_gene: TRBJ2-2; abundance: few; v_gene: TRBV6-5; d_gene: .; CDR3nt: TGTGCCACCCCGGACAGATACACCGGGGAGCTGTTTTTT; CDR3aa: CATPDRYTGELFF
len: 13; j_gene: TRBJ1-5; abundance: .; v_gene: TRBV6-4; d_gene: .; CDR3nt: TGTGCCAGCAGTGAACAGCTCAATCAGCCCCAGCATTTT; CDR3aa: CASSEQLNQPQHF
len: 15; j_gene: TRBJ2-3; abundance: .; v_gene: TRBV13; d_gene: TRBD2; CDR3nt: TGTGCCAGCGCACTAGCGGGGGCCGGCACAGATACGCAGTATTTT; CDR3aa: CASALAGAGTDTQYF
len: 16; j_gene: TRBJ2-6; abundance: .; v_gene: TRBV19; d_gene: .; CDR3nt: TGTGCCAGTAGTATAGCTGGGGCTTCTGGGGCCAACGTCCTGACTTTC; CDR3aa: CASSIAGASGANVLTF
len: 14; j_gene: TRBJ2-3; abundance: .; v_gene: TRBV4-1; d_gene: .; CDR3nt: TGCGCCAGCAGCCAAGATACAGGCACAGATACGCAGTATTTT; CDR3aa: CASSQDTGTDTQYF
len: 12; j_gene: TRBJ1-3; abundance: once; v_gene: TRBV29-1; d_gene: .; CDR3nt: TGCAGCGTTATATACTCTGGAAACACCATATATTTT; CDR3aa: CSVIYSGNTIYF
len: 17; j_gene: TRBJ1-5; abundance: few; v_gene: TRBV28; d_gene: TRBD1; CDR3nt: TGTGCCAGCAGTTTAAGGGACAGGGGCCATAGCAATCAGCCCCAGCATTTT; CDR3aa: CASSLRDRGHSNQPQHF
len: 14; j_gene: TRBJ2-1; abundance: .; v_gene: TRBV6-5; d_gene: TRBD2; CDR3nt: TGTGCCAGCAGTTTCAGTCGGGGGGTGGATGAGCAGTTCTTC; CDR3aa: CASSFSRGVDEQFF
len: 16; j_gene: TRBJ2-1; abundance: few; v_gene: TRBV11-2; d_gene: .; CDR3nt: TGTGCCAGCAGCTTATTGGGGGGGCGGAGCGTGAATGAGCAGTTCTTC; CDR3aa: CASSLLGGRSVNEQFF
len: 17; j_gene: TRBJ2-7; abundance: .; v_gene: TRBV4-1; d_gene: .; CDR3nt: TGCGCCAGCAGCCAAGATGGTAGCGGGACAGGGCACTACGAGCAGTACTTC; CDR3aa: CASSQDGSGTGHYEQYF
len: 13; j_gene: TRBJ2-1; abundance: .; v_gene: TRBV19; d_gene: .; CDR3nt: TGTGCCAGTAGTAAATTCCGGAGGGACGAGCAGTTCTTC; CDR3aa: CASSKFRRDEQFF
len: 17; j_gene: TRBJ2-5; abundance: .; v_gene: TRBV3-1/TRBV3-2; d_gene: TRBD2; CDR3nt: TGTGCCAGCAGCCAAGTACTAGCGGGGGGCGGGAGAGAGACCCAGTACTTC; CDR3aa: CASSQVLAGGGRETQYF
len: 14; j_gene: TRBJ2-3; abundance: .; v_gene: TRBV6-2/TRBV6-3; d_gene: .; CDR3nt: TGTGCCAGCAGTTATACGGGGGGCCGTTATACGCAGTATTTT; CDR3aa: CASSYTGGRYTQYF
len: 17; j_gene: TRBJ2-2; abundance: .; v_gene: TRBV5-4; d_gene: .; CDR3nt: TGTGCCAGCAGCTTGGTTCGGCAGGGCGCGAACACCGGGGAGCTGTTTTTT; CDR3aa: CASSLVRQGANTGELFF
len: 15; j_gene: TRBJ2-5; abundance: .; v_gene: TRBV3-1/TRBV3-2; d_gene: TRBD1; CDR3nt: TGTGCCAGCAGAGAGAGGACAGGGGGCGAAGAGACCCAGTACTTC; CDR3aa: CASRERTGGEETQYF